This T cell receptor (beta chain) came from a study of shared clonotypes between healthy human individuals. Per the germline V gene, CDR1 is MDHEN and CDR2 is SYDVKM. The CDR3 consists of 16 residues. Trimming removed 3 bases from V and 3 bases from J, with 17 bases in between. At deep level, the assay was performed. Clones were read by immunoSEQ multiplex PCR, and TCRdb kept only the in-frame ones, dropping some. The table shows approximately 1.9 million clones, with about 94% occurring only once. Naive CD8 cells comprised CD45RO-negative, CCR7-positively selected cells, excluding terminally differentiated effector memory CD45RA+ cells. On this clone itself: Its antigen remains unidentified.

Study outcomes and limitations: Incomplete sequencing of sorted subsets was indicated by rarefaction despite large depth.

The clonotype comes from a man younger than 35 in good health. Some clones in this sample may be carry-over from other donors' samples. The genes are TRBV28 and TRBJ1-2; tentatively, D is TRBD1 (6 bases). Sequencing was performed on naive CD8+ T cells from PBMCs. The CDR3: CASSFWTERLYYGYTF. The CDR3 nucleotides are TGTGCCAGCAGTTTTTGGACAGAGCGTCTCTACTATGGCTACACCTTC.